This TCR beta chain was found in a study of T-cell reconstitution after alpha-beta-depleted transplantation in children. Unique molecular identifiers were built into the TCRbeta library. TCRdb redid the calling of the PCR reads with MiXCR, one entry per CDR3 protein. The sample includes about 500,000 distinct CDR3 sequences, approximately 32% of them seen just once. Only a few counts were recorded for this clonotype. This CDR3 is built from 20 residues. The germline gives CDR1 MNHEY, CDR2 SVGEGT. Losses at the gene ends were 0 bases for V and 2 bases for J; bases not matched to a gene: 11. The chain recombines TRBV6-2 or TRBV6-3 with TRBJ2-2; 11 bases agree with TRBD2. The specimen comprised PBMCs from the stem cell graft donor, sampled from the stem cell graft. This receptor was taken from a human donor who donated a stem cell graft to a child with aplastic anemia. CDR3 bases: TGTGCCAGCAGTTACTCGGCCCCCGGGACTAGCGGAGGAAACACCGGGGAGCTGTTTTTT. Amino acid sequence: CASSYSAPGTSGGNTGELFF.